What follows are 22 T cell receptor beta chains derived from one specimen sequenced in a study of regulatory T cells in long-lasting Graves disease. Noted time point: newly diagnosed GD, antithyroid drugs for less than 3 months. RNA extracted from PBMCs served as the sequencing template. The TCR beta library used iRepertoire HTBI primers with Arm-PCR amplification of CDR3. Via MiXCR, TCRdb re-called the multiplex PCR reads, giving one row per CDR3 protein. The table shows 560,000 or so distinct CDR3 sequences, with about 16% occurring only once. These sequences were also reported in another study, on T cells in Graves' hyperthyroidism and ophthalmopathy.

Sequenced material: peripheral blood mononuclear cells (PBMCs), taken at new diagnosis, from a patient treated with antithyroid drugs. The source of these receptors is a man aged 18 to 30 with Graves disease.

Note on this clonotype: Mismatch with germline at one junction end may stem from a read error. The chain combines TRBV5-8 with TRBJ1-6; 9 bases are a match to TRBD1. This CDR3 region has 16 residues. Germline V gene data show CDR1 as SGHTS and CDR2 as YDEGEE. The CDR3 DNA sequence: TGTGCCAGCAGCAGGAACAGGGGGCGCATTAATTCATCCCTCCACTTT. This encodes CASSRNRGRINSSLHF.

This chain connects TRBV19 to TRBJ1-1; D is possibly TRBD1 (6 bases). The CDR3 totals 14 residues. Per the germline V gene, CDR1 is LNHDA and CDR2 is SQIVND (reference sequence). V dropped 9 bases and J dropped 6 bases, with 20 bases sitting between them. Here the CDR3 reads CASTPGGAASEAFF. As DNA, the CDR3 is TGTGCCAGCACCCCTGGGGGGGCCGCTTCTGAAGCTTTCTTT.

This clonotype was found many times. CDR3 in amino acids: CASSVRDGPYNEQFF. DNA for the CDR3: TGTGCCAGTAGTGTCCGGGACGGACCCTACAATGAGCAGTTCTTC. The J gene is TRBJ2-1, the V gene TRBV19, with D perhaps TRBD1 or TRBD2 (5 bases each). Trimming removed 5 bases from V and 2 bases from J, with 13 bases in between. The CDR3 has 15 amino acids. Per the germline V gene, CDR1 is LNHDA and CDR2 is SQIVND (reference sequence).

This clonotype was seen a few times. The chain uses TRBV18 and TRBJ1-5; D is ambiguous. This CDR3 has 14 residues. V was shortened by 2 bases and J by 4 bases, with 9 bases between the two germline ends. Per germline, CDR1 KGHSH and CDR2 LQKENI. CDR3 loop: CASSPGVFNQPQHF. The CDR3 nucleotides are TGTGCCAGCTCACCAGGGGTTTTTAATCAGCCCCAGCATTTT.

This clonotype was found a few times. The V call is TRBV28, the J call TRBJ2-2; maybe TRBD1 (6 bases). V was pared by 5 bases and J by 5 bases, with 15 bases between. Looked up from germline, CDR1 is MDHEN and CDR2 is SYDVKM. The CDR3 consists of 15 residues. The chain's CDR3 is CASSKGDLGTGELFF. The DNA for the CDR3 is TGTGCCAGCAGTAAGGGGGATCTGGGGACCGGGGAGCTGTTTTTT.

Many counts were recorded for this clonotype. The rearrangement uses TRBV9 and TRBJ1-1, with a possible D match to TRBD1 (5 bases). The CDR3 extends over 13 amino acids. V lost 8 bases and J lost 4, with 15 bases in between. The germline gives CDR1 SGDLS, CDR2 YYNGEE. The CDR3 nucleotides read TGTGCCAGTAGTGCCGGGGGGGGCACTGAAGCTTTCTTT. Its protein product is CASSAGGGTEAFF.

This chain links TRBV30 with TRBJ2-1; unclear D gene. The germline V gene has CDR1 GTSNPN and CDR2 SVGIG (reference sequence). Trimming left V 3 bases short and J 8 bases short, with 14 bases between. CDR3 length: 13 amino acids. CDR3 DNA sequence: TGTGCCTGGAGGGCCATCGCAACCTATGAGCAGTTCTTC. Translation: CAWRAIATYEQFF.

The chain uses TRBV7-3 and TRBJ2-3, with 7 bases lining up with TRBD2. Germline lookup yields CDR1 SGHTA and CDR2 FQGTGA. Trimming removed 5 bases from V and 6 bases from J; junction bases left unmatched: 5. There are 13 residues in the CDR3. CDR3 sequence reads: CASSRDYSDTQYF. CDR3 bases: TGTGCCAGCAGCCGGGACTATTCGGATACGCAGTATTTT.

The chain links TRBV7-2 to TRBJ2-2; TRBD2 aligns across 10 bases. J was trimmed by 1 base and V by 3 bases; bases with no gene match: 2. This CDR3 is built from 16 residues. CDR1 is SGHTA, CDR2 FQGNSA, per germline. CDR3 DNA sequence: TGTGCCAGCAGCTTTGCTAGCGGGAGGAACACCGGGGAGCTGTTTTTT. Translated: CASSFASGRNTGELFF. Together with reference TRBV7-2 and TRBJ2-2, the CDR3 gives the full variable domain: GAGVSQSPSNKVTEKGKDVELRCDPISGHTALYWYRQSLGQGLEFLIYFQGNSAPDKSGLPSDRFSAERTGGSVSTLTIQRTQQEDSAVYLCASSFASGRNTGELFFGEGSRLTVL.

This CDR3 is CASGPGTAVNTIYF. The CDR3 DNA reads TGTGCCAGCGGCCCAGGGACGGCAGTGAACACCATATATTTT. V gene TRBV6-1 combines with J gene TRBJ1-3; a weak D match, TRBD1 (5 bases). Germline V gene sequence: CDR1 MNHNS, CDR2 SASEGT. The CDR3 runs 14 residues. V lost 8 bases to trimming and J lost 7 bases, with 18 bases between them.

This clonotype was detected once. This chain links TRBV5-1 with TRBJ2-3; 10 bases line up with TRBD2. There are 19 residues in the CDR3. Per germline, CDR1 SGHRS and CDR2 YFSETQ. The junction had 13 bases not matched to a gene; V was cut back by 3 bases and J by 0 bases. In DNA form, the CDR3 reads TGCGCCAGCAGCTCCGGCCTAGCGGGAGTCCCGATTAGCACAGATACGCAGTATTTT. Amino acid sequence: CASSSGLAGVPISTDTQYF. Filled out from reference TRBV5-1 and TRBJ2-3, the complete variable domain reads KAGVTQTPRYLIKTRGQQVTLSCSPISGHRSVSWYQQTPGQGLQFLFEYFSETQRNKGNFPGRFSGRQFSNSRSEMNVSTLELGDSALYLCASSSGLAGVPISTDTQYFGPGTRLTVL.

Notes on this clonotype: A much larger clone is a single base away; this may be a read error. This chain uses TRBV20-1 with TRBJ2-1, with D unclear. The CDR3 totals 14 residues. Trimming shortened V by 5 bases and J by 2 bases, and 13 bases separated the two germline ends. CDR1 is DFQATT and CDR2 is SNEGSKA in the germline V gene (reference sequence). The CDR3 DNA follows: TGCAGTGCTGCGACTCCCCCCCCCTACAATGAGCAGTTCTTC. It encodes CSAATPPPYNEQFF.

V and J are TRBV20-1 and TRBJ2-2; D tentatively fits TRBD1 or TRBD2 (5 bases each). This CDR3 comprises 14 residues. Trimming cost V 6 bases and J 2 bases, with 13 bases left between them. Per germline, CDR1 DFQATT and CDR2 SNEGSKA (reference sequence). The CDR3 sequence is CSATRQPNTGELFF. The CDR3 DNA reads as TGCAGTGCCACTAGACAGCCTAACACCGGGGAGCTGTTTTTT.

This clonotype was recorded at least ten times. The chain is built from TRBV12-5 and TRBJ1-4; D ambiguous. The CDR3 totals 13 residues. CDR1 is LGHNT and CDR2 is FRNRAP in the germline V gene. Trimming stripped 0 bases from V and 7 bases from J, with 6 bases between. DNA for the CDR3: TGTGCTAGTGGTTTGGTCCGCGGTGAAAAACTGTTTTTT. It translates to CASGLVRGEKLFF.

This chain joins TRBV10-3 and TRBJ2-2; the match to TRBD2 covers 8 bases. The CDR3 length is 14 residues. Germline-derived CDR1 and CDR2 are ENHRY and SYGVKD. The junction had 5 bases not matched to a gene; V was cut back by 5 bases and J by 6 bases. Here the CDR3 reads CAISSGSGSGELFF. CDR3 coding DNA: TGTGCCATCAGTAGCGGGAGCGGTTCCGGGGAGCTGTTTTTT.

V usage is TRBV4-1 and J usage is TRBJ1-2; possible D gene TRBD1, 5 bases. Germline loops: CDR1 MGHRA, CDR2 YSYEKL. This CDR3 is 15 amino acids long. The germline V and J ends were trimmed by 1 base and 8 bases, with 17 bases remaining between them. CDR3 in DNA: TGCGCCAGCAGCCAAGTTGGCAGGGTAGTAAGAGGCTACACCTTC. Amino acid sequence: CASSQVGRVVRGYTF.

There are a few counts of this clonotype. V gene TRBV5-1 combines with J gene TRBJ2-1; 9 bases align to TRBD2. The V gene's germline CDR1 is SGHRS and CDR2 YFSETQ. J lost 6 bases, V lost 2 bases, and 6 bases had no gene match. The CDR3 has 15 amino acids. For the CDR3, the DNA is TGCGCCAGCAGCTTTAGCGGGAGTGTGGGCAATGAGCAGTTCTTC. Its translation is CASSFSGSVGNEQFF.

CDR3 amino acids: CASSYGLVNTEAFF. As DNA, the CDR3 is TGTGCCAGCAGTTATGGGTTAGTGAACACTGAAGCTTTCTTT. The chain couples TRBV28 to TRBJ1-1; no firm D call. The CDR3 length is 14 residues. V gave up 4 bases and J gave up 0 bases, with 9 bases separating them. CDR1 and CDR2 (germline): MDHEN, SYDVKM.

Ten or more counts support this clonotype. V gene TRBV20-1 combines with J gene TRBJ1-1; D call uncertain. Germline-derived CDR1 and CDR2 are DFQATT and SNEGSKA (reference sequence). The CDR3 covers 16 residues. Trimming removed 0 bases at V and 0 bases at J, with 14 bases between. Written as DNA, the CDR3 is TGCAGTGCTAGAGATGGCAGGCGGTACATGAACACTGAAGCTTTCTTT. Translated: CSARDGRRYMNTEAFF.

CDR3 protein: CASSTGTGEYYF. DNA of the CDR3: TGCGCCAGCAGCACGGGGACAGGCGAATATTACTTC. V and J are TRBV5-1 and TRBJ2-7; 8 bases align to TRBD1. With 4 bases clipped from V and 13 bases from J, the junction kept 10 bases outside the gene matches. Germline V gives CDR1 SGHRS, CDR2 YFSETQ. The CDR3 loop spans 12 amino acids.

This clonotype has ten or more counts. This chain connects TRBV28 to TRBJ2-3, with 7 bases lining up with TRBD1. V shed 6 bases, J shed 4 bases, and the junction held 7 bases outside the gene matches. Germline CDR1 reads MDHEN; CDR2 reads SYDVKM. The CDR3 has 14 amino acids. The CDR3 nucleotides read TGTGCCAGCAGACTAGGGGGCAGCTCAGATACGCAGTATTTT. Its translation: CASRLGGSSDTQYF.

This clonotype was seen a handful of times. The chain combines TRBV27 with TRBJ2-7, with D uncertain. The CDR3 length is 16 residues. Germline V CDR1 and CDR2: MNHEY, SMNVEV (reference sequence). V lost 0 bases to trimming and J lost 0 bases, with 12 bases between them. CDR3 sequence (DNA): TGTGCCAGCAGTTTATCGGCCGGCAGTAGCTCCTACGAGCAGTACTTC. This encodes CASSLSAGSSSYEQYF.